This entry describes one TCR beta chain. These data belong to a study of control samples from healthy donors and cancer patients. CDR1 and CDR2 from the germline V gene are SGHTA and FQGTGA. Trimming pared 4 bases from V and 5 bases from J, leaving 11 bases between. The CDR3 has 13 amino acids. Using immunoSEQ multiplex PCR, the repertoire was profiled, and TCRdb retains in-frame clones only, with some absent. Here the sample spans fewer than 200,000 clones, around 90% being singletons. The specimen sequenced was blood. The chain recombines TRBV7-3 with TRBJ1-2, with D unclear. The sequence was obtained from a woman in her 50s in good health. CDR3 amino acids: CASSSRGGYGYTF. The CDR3 nucleotides read TGTGCCAGCAGCTCACGCGGTGGGTATGGCTACACCTTC.